Listed below are T cell receptor beta chains from one sample, sequenced in a study of T cell repertoires in aging, cancer and after chemotherapy. TCRdb called the multiplex PCR reads again in MiXCR, with one record for every CDR3 protein. The sample lists about 6,600 distinct CDR3 sequences; approximately 22% were seen once. Input material: blood. The receptors originated from a human donor with a blood cancer. The CDR3 runs from the conserved cysteine through the conserved F or W. A D gene is named only where the DNA matches it firmly. Expanded clones get a size class; other rows say once, few or many, or leave the size out.

TRBV7-2	TRBJ1-4	.	.	CASSRGRTNEKLFF	TGTGCCAGCAGCCGCGGACGGACTAATGAAAAACTGTTTTTT
TRBV6-2/TRBV6-3	TRBJ2-4	.	few	CASSYGGGGAPIF	TGTGCCAGCAGTTACGGAGGTGGGGGGGCCCCTATCTTC
TRBV27	TRBJ2-5	TRBD2	medium-sized	CASSPRTSGSETQYF	TGTGCCAGCAGTCCCCGGACTAGCGGGAGTGAGACCCAGTACTTC
TRBV20-1	TRBJ2-7	TRBD2	.	CSARGGLAGVYEQYF	TGCAGTGCTAGAGGGGGACTAGCGGGTGTCTACGAGCAGTACTTC
TRBV19	TRBJ1-1	.	medium-sized	CASSIKTGANTEAFF	TGTGCCAGTAGTATAAAGACCGGCGCGAACACTGAAGCTTTCTTT
TRBV6-5	TRBJ1-4	TRBD1	.	CASSYVGQGAQYEKLFF	TGTGCCAGCAGTTACGTGGGACAGGGGGCGCAATACGAAAAACTGTTTTTT
TRBV5-1	TRBJ2-5	.	few	CASGRKGDLETQYF	TGCGCCAGCGGCCGAAAGGGGGATCTCGAGACCCAGTACTTC
TRBV19	TRBJ2-4	TRBD1	.	CASSILAGGTAKNIQYF	TGTGCCAGTAGTATTCTCGCAGGGGGCACAGCCAAAAACATTCAGTACTTC
TRBV6-1	TRBJ2-4	.	.	CASSEQLTAPTIQYF	TGTGCCAGCAGTGAACAGCTGACAGCGCCCACCATTCAGTACTTC
TRBV20-1	TRBJ2-5	TRBD2	.	CSAISGRAFETQYF	TGCAGTGCGATTAGCGGGAGGGCCTTTGAGACCCAGTACTTC
TRBV27	TRBJ1-5	.	medium-sized	CASSLRGENGNQPQHF	TGTGCCAGCAGTTTACGAGGGGAGAACGGCAATCAGCCCCAGCATTTT
TRBV7-7	TRBJ2-1	.	.	CASSLGGGNEQFF	TGTGCTAGCAGCTTAGGGGGGGGCAATGAGCAGTTCTTC
TRBV6-6	TRBJ1-1	.	.	CAISAGGETFF	TGTGCCATCAGTGCGGGGGGTGAAACTTTCTTT
TRBV27	TRBJ1-2	TRBD1	medium-sized	CASSTGTGYGYTF	TGTGCCAGCAGTACTGGGACAGGGTATGGCTACACCTTC
TRBV19	TRBJ1-2	TRBD1	medium-sized	CASSTSGTGGYDYGYTF	TGTGCCAGTAGTACCTCCGGGACAGGGGGCTATGACTATGGCTACACCTTC
TRBV27	TRBJ1-5	.	.	CASSHTGGAGQPQHF	TGTGCCAGCAGTCACACCGGGGGCGCGGGGCAGCCCCAGCATTTT
TRBV20-1	TRBJ2-7	TRBD2	.	CSASGTSVYEQYF	TGCAGTGCGTCGGGGACTAGCGTCTACGAGCAGTACTTC
TRBV7-9	TRBJ1-5	.	few	CASSAEGGQPQHF	TGTGCCAGCAGCGCCGAGGGGGGTCAGCCCCAGCATTTT
TRBV5-1	TRBJ2-3	.	few	CASSSDRSTDTQYF	TGCGCCAGCAGCTCGGACAGATCCACAGATACGCAGTATTTT
TRBV6-5	TRBJ2-3	TRBD2	medium-sized	CASKGLAGPDTQYF	TGTGCCAGCAAGGGACTAGCAGGTCCAGATACGCAGTATTTT
TRBV27	TRBJ2-2	.	medium-sized	CASSLEGRRTGELFF	TGTGCCAGCAGTTTAGAGGGTCGGAGGACCGGGGAGCTGTTTTTT
TRBV5-4	TRBJ2-3	.	medium-sized	CASSLDGDTQYF	TGTGCCAGCAGCTTGGATGGTGATACGCAGTATTTT
TRBV10-3	TRBJ1-2	.	.	CAISDFSREGYTF	TGTGCCATCAGTGACTTCTCCCGGGAAGGCTACACCTTC
TRBV6-4	TRBJ2-3	.	medium-sized	CASSDGHGGGTDTQYF	TGTGCCAGCAGTGACGGACACGGAGGAGGAACAGATACGCAGTATTTT
TRBV28	TRBJ2-7	.	.	CASSPAPYARYEQYF	TGTGCCAGCAGTCCAGCCCCCTACGCTAGATACGAGCAGTACTTC
TRBV19	TRBJ1-1	.	medium-sized	CASSPPGSSRATAFF	TGTGCCAGTAGTCCCCCGGGTTCGAGTCGGGCTACAGCTTTCTTT
TRBV6-4	TRBJ2-3	.	.	CASSSSGGYTDTQYF	.
TRBV6-1	TRBJ1-4	TRBD1	medium-sized	CASSEAGGGGNEKLFF	TGTGCCAGCAGCGAAGCAGGAGGGGGCGGGAATGAAAAACTGTTTTTT